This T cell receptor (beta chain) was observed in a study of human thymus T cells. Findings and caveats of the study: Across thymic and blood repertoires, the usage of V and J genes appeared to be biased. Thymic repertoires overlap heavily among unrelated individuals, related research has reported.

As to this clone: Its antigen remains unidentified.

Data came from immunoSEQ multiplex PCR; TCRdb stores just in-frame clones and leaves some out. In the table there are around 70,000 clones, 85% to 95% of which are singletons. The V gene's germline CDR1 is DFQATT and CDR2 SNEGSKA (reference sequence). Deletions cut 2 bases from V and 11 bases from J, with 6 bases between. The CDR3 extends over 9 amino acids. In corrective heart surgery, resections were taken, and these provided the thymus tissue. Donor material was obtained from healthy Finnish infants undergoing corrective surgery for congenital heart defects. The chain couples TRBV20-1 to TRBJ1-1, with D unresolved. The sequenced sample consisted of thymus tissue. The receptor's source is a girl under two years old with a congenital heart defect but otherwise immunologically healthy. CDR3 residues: CSARKMAFF. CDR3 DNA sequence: TGCAGTGCTAGAAAGATGGCTTTCTTT.